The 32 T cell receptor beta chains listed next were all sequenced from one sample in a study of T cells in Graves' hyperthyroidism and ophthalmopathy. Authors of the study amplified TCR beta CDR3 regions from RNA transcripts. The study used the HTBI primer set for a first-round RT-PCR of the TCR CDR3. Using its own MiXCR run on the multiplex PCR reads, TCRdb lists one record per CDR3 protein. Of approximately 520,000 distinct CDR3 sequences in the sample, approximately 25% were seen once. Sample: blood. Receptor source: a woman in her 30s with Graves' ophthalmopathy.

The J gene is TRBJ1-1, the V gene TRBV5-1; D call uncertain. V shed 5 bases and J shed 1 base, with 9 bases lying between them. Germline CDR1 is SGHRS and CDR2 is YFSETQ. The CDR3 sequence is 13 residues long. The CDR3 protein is CASRWATNTEAFF. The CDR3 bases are TGCGCCAGCAGATGGGCGACGAACACTGAAGCTTTCTTT.

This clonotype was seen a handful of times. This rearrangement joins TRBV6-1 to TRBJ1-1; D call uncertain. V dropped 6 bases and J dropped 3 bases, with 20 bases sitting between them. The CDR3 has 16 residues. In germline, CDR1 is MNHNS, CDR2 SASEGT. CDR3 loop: CASRNTTSGYYTEAFF. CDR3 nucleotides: TGTGCCAGCAGGAACACTACTTCGGGTTATTACACTGAAGCTTTCTTT.

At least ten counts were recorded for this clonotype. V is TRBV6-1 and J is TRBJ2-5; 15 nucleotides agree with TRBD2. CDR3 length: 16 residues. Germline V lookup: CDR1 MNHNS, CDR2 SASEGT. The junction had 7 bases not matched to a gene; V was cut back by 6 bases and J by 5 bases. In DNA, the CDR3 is TGTGCCAGCAGACGGGTTGGGACTAGCGGGAGGGAGACCCAGTACTTC. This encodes CASRRVGTSGRETQYF.

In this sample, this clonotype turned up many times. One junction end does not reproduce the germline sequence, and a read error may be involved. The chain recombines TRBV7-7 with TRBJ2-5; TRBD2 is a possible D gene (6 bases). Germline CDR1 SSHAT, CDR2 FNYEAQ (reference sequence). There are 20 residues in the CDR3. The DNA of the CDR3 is TGTGCTAGCAGCCGGGGGACCTTTAGAAAGACGCGGTCGATACGGGAGACCCAGTACTTC. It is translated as CASSRGTFRKTRSIRETQYF.

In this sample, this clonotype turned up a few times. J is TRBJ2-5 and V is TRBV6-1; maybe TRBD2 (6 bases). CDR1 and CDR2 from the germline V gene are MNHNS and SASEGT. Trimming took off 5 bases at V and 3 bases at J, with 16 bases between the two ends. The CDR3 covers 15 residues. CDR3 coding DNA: TGTGCCAGCAGTCCCGGGTCCGGAGGGAAAGAGACCCAGTACTTC. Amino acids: CASSPGSGGKETQYF.

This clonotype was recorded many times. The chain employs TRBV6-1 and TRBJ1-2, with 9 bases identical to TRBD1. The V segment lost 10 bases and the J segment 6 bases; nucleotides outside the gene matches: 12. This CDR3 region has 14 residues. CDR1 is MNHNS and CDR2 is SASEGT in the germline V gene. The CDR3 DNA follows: TGTGCCACCTCGAGAGGACAGGGGTGGGATGGCTACACCTTC. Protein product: CATSRGQGWDGYTF.

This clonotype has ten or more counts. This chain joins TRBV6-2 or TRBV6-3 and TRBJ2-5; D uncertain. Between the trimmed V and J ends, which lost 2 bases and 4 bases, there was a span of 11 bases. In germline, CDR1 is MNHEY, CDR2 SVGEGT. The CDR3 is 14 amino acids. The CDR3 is CASSYDTLPETQYF. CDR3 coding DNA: TGTGCCAGCAGTTACGACACCCTCCCAGAGACCCAGTACTTC.

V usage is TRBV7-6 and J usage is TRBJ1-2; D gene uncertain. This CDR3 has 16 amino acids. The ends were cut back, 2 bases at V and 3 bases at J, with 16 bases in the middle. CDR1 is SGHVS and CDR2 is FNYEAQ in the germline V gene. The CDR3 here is CASSLTAHLSDYGYTF. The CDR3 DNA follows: TGTGCCAGCAGCTTAACAGCCCACCTATCGGACTATGGCTACACCTTC.

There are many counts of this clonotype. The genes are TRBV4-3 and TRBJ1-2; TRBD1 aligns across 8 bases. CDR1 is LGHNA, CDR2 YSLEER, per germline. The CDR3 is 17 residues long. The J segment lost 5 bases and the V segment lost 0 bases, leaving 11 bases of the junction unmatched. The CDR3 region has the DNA TGCGCCAGCAGCCAAGAGCACCTTCGCAGGGGGCCGTATGGCTACACCTTC. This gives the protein CASSQEHLRRGPYGYTF.

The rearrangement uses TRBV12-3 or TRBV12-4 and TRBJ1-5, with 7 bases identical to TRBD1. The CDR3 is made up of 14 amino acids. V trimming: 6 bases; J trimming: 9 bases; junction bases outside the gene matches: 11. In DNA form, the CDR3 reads TGTGCCAGCAGATCCGGGACAGCCTCAGGGCCCCAGCATTTT. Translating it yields CASRSGTASGPQHF.

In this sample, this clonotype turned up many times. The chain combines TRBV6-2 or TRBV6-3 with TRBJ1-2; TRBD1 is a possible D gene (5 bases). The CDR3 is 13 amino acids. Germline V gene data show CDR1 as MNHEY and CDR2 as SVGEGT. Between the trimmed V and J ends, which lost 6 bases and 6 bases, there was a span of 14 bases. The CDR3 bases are TGTGCCAGCAGACTGGGGACTCAGGATGGCTACACCTTC. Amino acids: CASRLGTQDGYTF.

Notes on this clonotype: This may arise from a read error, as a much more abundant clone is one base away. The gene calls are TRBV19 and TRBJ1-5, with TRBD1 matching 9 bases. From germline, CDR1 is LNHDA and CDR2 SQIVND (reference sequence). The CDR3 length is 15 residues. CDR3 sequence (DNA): TGTGCCAGTAGCCCTACAGGGGGCTGGAATCAGCCCCAGCAGTTT. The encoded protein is CASSPTGGWNQPQQF.

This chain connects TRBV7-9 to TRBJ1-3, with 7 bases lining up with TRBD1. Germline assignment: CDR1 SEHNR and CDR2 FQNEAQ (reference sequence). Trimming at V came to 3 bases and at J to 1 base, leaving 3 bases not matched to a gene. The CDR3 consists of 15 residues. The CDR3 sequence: CASSLEDRSGNTIYF. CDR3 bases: TGTGCCAGCAGCTTGGAGGACAGGTCTGGAAACACCATATATTTT.

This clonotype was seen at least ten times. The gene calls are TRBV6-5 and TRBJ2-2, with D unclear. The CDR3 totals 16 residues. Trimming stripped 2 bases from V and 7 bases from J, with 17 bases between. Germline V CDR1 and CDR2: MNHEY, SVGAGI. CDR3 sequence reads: CASSYRAPGFRGELFF. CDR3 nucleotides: TGTGCCAGCAGTTACCGGGCCCCAGGATTCCGCGGGGAGCTGTTTTTT.

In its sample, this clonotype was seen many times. CDR3 bases: TGTGCCAGCAGGGGTACAACTAATGAAAAACTGTTTTTT. Its translation is CASRGTTNEKLFF. The rearrangement links TRBV12-3 or TRBV12-4 to TRBJ1-4; D is unresolved. The CDR3 has 13 residues. V was trimmed by 6 bases and J by 0 bases, leaving 5 bases between them.

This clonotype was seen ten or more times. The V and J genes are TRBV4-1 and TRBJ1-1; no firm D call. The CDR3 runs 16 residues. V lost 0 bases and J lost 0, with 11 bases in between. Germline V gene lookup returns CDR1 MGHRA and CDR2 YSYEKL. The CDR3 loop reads CASSQENRYMNTEAFF. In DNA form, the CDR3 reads TGCGCCAGCAGCCAAGAGAACAGATACATGAACACTGAAGCTTTCTTT.

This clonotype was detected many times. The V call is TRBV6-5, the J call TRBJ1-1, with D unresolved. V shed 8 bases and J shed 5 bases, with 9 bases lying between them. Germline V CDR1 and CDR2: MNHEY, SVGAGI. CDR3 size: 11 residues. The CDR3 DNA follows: TGTGCCAGCCTCGGGGAAACTGAAGCTTTCTTT. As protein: CASLGETEAFF.

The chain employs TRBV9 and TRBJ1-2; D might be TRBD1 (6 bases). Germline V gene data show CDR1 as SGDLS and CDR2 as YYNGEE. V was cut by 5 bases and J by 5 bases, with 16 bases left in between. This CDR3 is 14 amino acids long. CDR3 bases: TGTGCCAGCAGACCCGGGACAAAAGGTTATGGCTACACCTTC. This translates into CASRPGTKGYGYTF.

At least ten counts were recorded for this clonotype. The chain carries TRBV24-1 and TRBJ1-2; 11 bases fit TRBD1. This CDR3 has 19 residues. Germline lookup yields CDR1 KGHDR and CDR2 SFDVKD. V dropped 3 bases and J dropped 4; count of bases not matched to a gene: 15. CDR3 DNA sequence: TGTGCCACCAGTGATCCAGTGCAACCCGGGACAGGGGGGCTCTATGGCTACACCTTC. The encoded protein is CATSDPVQPGTGGLYGYTF.

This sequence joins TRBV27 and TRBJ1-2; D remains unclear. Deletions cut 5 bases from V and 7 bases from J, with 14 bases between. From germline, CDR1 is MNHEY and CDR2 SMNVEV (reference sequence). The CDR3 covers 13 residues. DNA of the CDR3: TGTGCCAGCAGTCACAGCGGTCGGAGTGGCTACACCTTC. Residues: CASSHSGRSGYTF.

This chain's CDR3 is CASSQAGTSGSYEQYF. The CDR3 nucleotides read TGTGCCAGCAGCCAAGCTGGGACTAGCGGATCTTACGAGCAGTACTTC. The chain uses TRBV4-2 and TRBJ2-7, with TRBD2 identical over 11 bases. With 1 base clipped from V and 4 bases from J, the junction kept 6 bases outside the gene matches. Per germline, CDR1 LGHNA and CDR2 YNFKEQ. The CDR3 spans 16 residues.

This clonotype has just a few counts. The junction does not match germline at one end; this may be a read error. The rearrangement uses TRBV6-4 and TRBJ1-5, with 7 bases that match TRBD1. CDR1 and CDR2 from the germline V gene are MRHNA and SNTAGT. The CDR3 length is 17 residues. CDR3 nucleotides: TGTGCCAGCAGTCACTCACAGGGGCCTAATAGCAATCAGCCCCAGCATTTT. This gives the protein CASSHSQGPNSNQPQHF.

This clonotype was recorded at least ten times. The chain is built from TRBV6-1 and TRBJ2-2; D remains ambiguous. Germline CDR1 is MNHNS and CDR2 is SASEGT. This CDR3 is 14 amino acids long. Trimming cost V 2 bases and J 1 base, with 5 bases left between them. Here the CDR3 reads CASSERQNTGELFF. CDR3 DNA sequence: TGTGCCAGCAGTGAACGGCAGAACACCGGGGAGCTGTTTTTT.

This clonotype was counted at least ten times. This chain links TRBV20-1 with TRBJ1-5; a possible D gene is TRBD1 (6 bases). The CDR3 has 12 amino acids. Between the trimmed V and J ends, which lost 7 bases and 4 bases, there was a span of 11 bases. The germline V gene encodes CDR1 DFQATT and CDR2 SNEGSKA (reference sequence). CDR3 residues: CSVTGSNQPQHF. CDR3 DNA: TGCAGTGTTACAGGGAGTAATCAGCCCCAGCATTTT.

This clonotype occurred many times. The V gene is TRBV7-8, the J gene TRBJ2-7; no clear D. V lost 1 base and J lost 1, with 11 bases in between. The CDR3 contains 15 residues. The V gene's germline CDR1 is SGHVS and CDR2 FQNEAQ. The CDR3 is CASSLVGSRSYEQYF. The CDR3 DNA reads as TGTGCCAGCAGCTTAGTCGGAAGCAGGTCCTACGAGCAGTACTTC.

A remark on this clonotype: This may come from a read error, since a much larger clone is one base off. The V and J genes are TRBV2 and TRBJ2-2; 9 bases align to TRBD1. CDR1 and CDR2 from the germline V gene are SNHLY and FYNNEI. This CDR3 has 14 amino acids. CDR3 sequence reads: CASSWGQGPRELCF. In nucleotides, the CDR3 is TGTGCCAGCAGCTGGGGACAGGGACCGCGGGAGCTGTGTTTT.

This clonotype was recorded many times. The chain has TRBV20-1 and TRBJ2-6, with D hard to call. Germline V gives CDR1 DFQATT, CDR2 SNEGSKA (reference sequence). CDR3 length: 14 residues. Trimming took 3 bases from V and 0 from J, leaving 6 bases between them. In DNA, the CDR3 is TGCAGTGCTAGTTTCGTCTCTGGGGCCAACGTCCTGACTTTC. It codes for CSASFVSGANVLTF.

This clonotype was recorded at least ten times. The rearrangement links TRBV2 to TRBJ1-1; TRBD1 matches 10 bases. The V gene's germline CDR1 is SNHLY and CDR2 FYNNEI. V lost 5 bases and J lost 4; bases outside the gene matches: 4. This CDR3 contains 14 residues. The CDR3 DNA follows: TGTGCCAGCAGTAGGGACAGGGGTGGCACTGAAGCTTTCTTT. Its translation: CASSRDRGGTEAFF. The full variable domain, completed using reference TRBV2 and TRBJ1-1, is EPEVTQTPSHQVTQMGQEVILRCVPISNHLYFYWYRQILGQKVEFLVSFYNNEISEKSEIFDDQFSVERPDGSNFTLKIRSTKLEDSAMYFCASSRDRGGTEAFFGQGTRLTVV.

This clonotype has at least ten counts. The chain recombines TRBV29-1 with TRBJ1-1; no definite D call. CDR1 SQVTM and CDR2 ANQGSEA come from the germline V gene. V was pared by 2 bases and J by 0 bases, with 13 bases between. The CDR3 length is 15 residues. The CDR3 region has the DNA TGCAGCGTTGAACTTCGTACAGCAATGAACACTGAAGCTTTCTTT. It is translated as CSVELRTAMNTEAFF.

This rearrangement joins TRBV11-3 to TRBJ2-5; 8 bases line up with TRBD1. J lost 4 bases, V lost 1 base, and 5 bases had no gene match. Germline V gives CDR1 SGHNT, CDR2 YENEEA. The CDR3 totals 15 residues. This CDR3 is CASSLVRTGRETQYF. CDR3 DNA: TGTGCCAGCAGCTTAGTCAGGACAGGGAGAGAGACCCAGTACTTC.

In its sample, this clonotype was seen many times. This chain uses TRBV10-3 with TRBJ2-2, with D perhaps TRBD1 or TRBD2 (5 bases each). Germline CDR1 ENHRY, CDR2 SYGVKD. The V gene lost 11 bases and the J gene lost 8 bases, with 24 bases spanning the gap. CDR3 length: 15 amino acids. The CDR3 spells CASSPGPTTDGELFF. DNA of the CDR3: TGTGCCTCAAGCCCGGGACCGACCACCGATGGGGAGCTGTTTTTT.

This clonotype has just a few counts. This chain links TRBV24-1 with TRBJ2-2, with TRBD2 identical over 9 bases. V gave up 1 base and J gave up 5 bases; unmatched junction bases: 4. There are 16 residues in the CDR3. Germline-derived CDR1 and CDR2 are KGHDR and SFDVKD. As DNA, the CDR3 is TGTGCCACCAGTGATTTAGCGGGAGGACGTACCGGGGAGCTGTTTTTT. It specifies CATSDLAGGRTGELFF.